This T cell receptor beta chain is drawn from a study of shared clonotypes between healthy human individuals. Study-wide background: Two women and a few men aged 18 to 49 served as donors.

CDR1 is SGHRS and CDR2 is YFSETQ in the germline V gene. Trimming took 1 base from V and 4 from J; bases not matched to a gene: 1. This CDR3 is 14 amino acids long. CD45RO negativity and positive selection for CCR7 defined naive CD8 cells, a population that excluded terminally differentiated effector memory CD45RA+ cells. In replicate PCRs of sorted subsets, roughly 200 ng DNA, about 30,000 T cell genomes, was used. Clones were read by immunoSEQ multiplex PCR, and TCRdb kept only the in-frame ones, dropping some. The sample shows about 2 million clones, roughly 94% of them seen only once. The sequence was obtained from a man aged 18 to 35 in good health. Sequencing was done on a sample of naive CD8+ T cells sorted from blood. The chain combines TRBV5-1 with TRBJ2-3, with TRBD1 identical over 9 bases. The CDR3 bases are TGCGCCAGCAGCTTGCGACAGGGGGCAGATACGCAGTATTTT. Amino acid sequence: CASSLRQGADTQYF.